This TCR beta chain is drawn from a study of type 1 regulatory T cells. Across the study: T-allo10 is a Tr1-enriched, alloantigen-specific CD4 T cell product made in vitro.

As for this clonotype: What it binds is unknown.

Using its own MiXCR run on the reads, TCRdb lists one record per CDR3 protein. This sample has about 62,000 distinct CDR3 sequences; approximately 67% occur once, and the top ten carry less than 2%. V gave up 3 bases and J gave up 2 bases; unmatched junction bases: 6. Germline CDR1 reads MGHRA; CDR2 reads YSYEKL. The CDR3 is made up of 16 amino acids. The sample consisted of cultured non-Tr1 T cells, either the whole culture or a sorted T cell fraction (not recorded which). The source of this sequence is a human donor in good health. The chain combines TRBV4-1 with TRBJ2-7; TRBD2 aligns across 11 bases. CDR3 nucleotide sequence: TGCGCCAGCAGCCAGCCGGGGACTAGCGGAACCTACGAGCAGTACTTC. This gives the protein CASSQPGTSGTYEQYF.